The source of this T cell receptor beta chain is a study of post-analysis software for immune sequencing data. Findings and caveats of the study: A significant reduction in normalized Chao1 diversity was observed in multiple sclerosis patients versus controls. About 5 TRBV segments, including TRBV5-6, TRBV5-1 and TRBV20-1, were more frequent in patients than controls.

The CDR3 sequence is 13 residues long. V was clipped by 2 bases and J by 4 bases, with 4 bases between them. CDR1 SGDLS and CDR2 YYNGEE come from the germline V gene. Unique molecular identifiers featured in each of the TCR beta cDNA libraries. TCRdb redid the calling of the PCR reads with MiXCR, one entry per CDR3 protein. This sample has hundreds of thousands of distinct CDR3 sequences, with 30% found just once. Comments on this clonotype: The antigen remains undetermined.

Sequenced material: blood. The chain is built from TRBV9 and TRBJ2-6; D is unclear. This TCR derives from a girl aged 5-17 years with multiple sclerosis. CDR3 in amino acids: CASSVGGANVLTF. The CDR3 DNA sequence: TGTGCCAGCAGCGTTGGCGGGGCCAACGTCCTGACTTTC. Combining the CDR3 with reference TRBV9 and TRBJ2-6 gives the whole variable domain DSGVTQTPKHLITATGQRVTLRCSPRSGDLSVYWYQQSLDQGLQFLIQYYNGEERAKGNILERFSAQQFPDLHSELNLSSLELGDSALYFCASSVGGANVLTFGAGSRLTVL.